These 23 T cell receptor beta chains share one sample of origin, sequenced in a study of blood T cell repertoires in COVID-19. Here immunoSEQ multiplex PCR was the method, and the copy in TCRdb shows in-frame clones only, minus some. The sample contains tens of thousands of clones, around 84% of which appear only once. Sequenced sample: peripheral blood. The receptors here all came from a man in his sixties or seventies with active COVID-19.

The chain joins TRBV9 to TRBJ1-3; TRBD1 matches at 8 bases. The germline V gene has CDR1 SGDLS and CDR2 YYNGEE. The CDR3 totals 16 residues. The junction had 8 bases not matched to a gene; V was cut back by 3 bases and J by 3 bases. In nucleotides, the CDR3 is TGTGCCAGCAGCGCCGCGCCAGGGGGCGGTGGAAACACCATATATTTT. This gives the protein CASSAAPGGGGNTIYF.

This rearrangement joins TRBV10-3 to TRBJ1-6; weak D call: TRBD1 (6 bases). V was pared by 10 bases and J by 5 bases, with 12 bases between. The CDR3 is 13 residues long. CDR1 ENHRY and CDR2 SYGVKD come from the germline V gene. CDR3 DNA: TGTGCCACCCGACAGGACCATAATTCACCCCTCCACTTT. Its translation: CATRQDHNSPLHF.

This chain joins TRBV5-1 and TRBJ1-5, with 9 bases fitting TRBD1. J lost 6 bases, V lost 3 bases, and 1 base had no gene match. The V gene's germline CDR1 is SGHRS and CDR2 YFSETQ. This CDR3 comprises 13 residues. The CDR3 nucleotides read TGCGCCAGCAGCTCGGACAGGGGTCAGCCCCAGCATTTT. Translated: CASSSDRGQPQHF. Complete variable domain (other parts from reference TRBV5-1 and TRBJ1-5): KAGVTQTPRYLIKTRGQQVTLSCSPISGHRSVSWYQQTPGQGLQFLFEYFSETQRNKGNFPGRFSGRQFSNSRSEMNVSTLELGDSALYLCASSSDRGQPQHFGDGTRLSIL.

The V call is TRBV7-2, the J call TRBJ2-5, with 16 nucleotides matching TRBD2. Germline loops: CDR1 SGHTA, CDR2 FQGNSA. Trimming took 4 bases from V and 5 from J; bases not matched to a gene: 10. CDR3 length: 18 amino acids. The CDR3 protein is CASSSGLAGGIVHETQYF. The CDR3 region has the DNA TGTGCCAGCAGCTCGGGACTAGCGGGAGGGATTGTTCATGAGACCCAGTACTTC.

This clone was seen a few times. The chain links TRBV5-1 to TRBJ2-7; TRBD1 matches at 11 bases. Germline V gives CDR1 SGHRS, CDR2 YFSETQ. The V segment lost 4 bases and the J segment 2 bases; nucleotides outside the gene matches: 8. The CDR3 runs 16 residues. The CDR3 here is CASSPTLGQGAYEQYF. The CDR3 bases are TGCGCCAGCAGCCCTACTCTGGGACAGGGGGCCTACGAGCAGTACTTC.

The chain employs TRBV1 and TRBJ2-7; no check of the table's D call, TRBD2, against the DNA was made. TRBV1 is marked as a pseudogene. The CDR3 covers 14 residues. The CDR3 sequence: CTSSQVGISGEQYF. The CDR3 coding sequence is TGCACCAGCAGCCAAGTGGGTATCTCGGGAGAGCAGTACTTC.

CDR3: CASSLTSGNTGELFF. CDR3 DNA: TGCGCCAGCAGCCTAACTAGCGGGAACACCGGGGAGCTGTTTTTT. The chain uses TRBV5-1 and TRBJ2-2, with 8 bases that match TRBD2. The CDR3 consists of 15 residues. Trimming removed 4 bases from V and 1 base from J; junction bases left unmatched: 3. CDR1 SGHRS and CDR2 YFSETQ come from the germline V gene.

This clone was observed once. V gene TRBV7-2 combines with J gene TRBJ2-3, with D unclear. The CDR3 contains 14 residues. Trimming shortened V by 3 bases and J by 6 bases, and 13 bases separated the two germline ends. Looked up from germline, CDR1 is SGHTA and CDR2 is FQGNSA. This chain's CDR3 is CASSFPGSRDTQYF. The CDR3 region has the DNA TGTGCCAGCAGCTTCCCAGGATCCAGGGATACGCAGTATTTT.

V is TRBV21-1 and J is TRBJ1-3; the D segment call TRBD1 is taken from the table without a DNA check. TRBV21-1 is deemed a pseudogene. The CDR3 sequence is 14 residues long. The CDR3 sequence: CAKTGCFSGNTIYF. The CDR3 nucleotides are TGTGCCAAAACAGGCTGCTTCTCTGGAAACACCATATATTTT.

This chain links TRBV30 with TRBJ1-3; no definite D call. Trimming took 2 bases from V and 0 from J, leaving 14 bases between them. Germline-derived CDR1 and CDR2 are GTSNPN and SVGIG (reference sequence). The CDR3 extends over 16 amino acids. The CDR3 here is CAWSLLSRGSGNTIYF. CDR3 bases: TGTGCCTGGAGTCTGCTCTCGCGGGGCTCTGGAAACACCATATATTTT.

This clone appeared once. This sequence joins TRBV15 and TRBJ2-3; TRBD2 agrees at 7 bases. The CDR3 runs to 14 residues. From germline, CDR1 is LNHNV and CDR2 YYDKDF (reference sequence). J lost 3 bases, V lost 8 bases, and 8 bases had no gene match. CDR3 region: CATAGGVLTDTQYF. The DNA for the CDR3 is TGTGCCACCGCTGGGGGGGTCCTTACAGATACGCAGTATTTT.

This clone is a singleton in its sample. This chain links TRBV15 with TRBJ2-1; perhaps TRBD2 as D (6 bases). The CDR3 is 13 amino acids. V lost 6 bases to trimming and J lost 8 bases, with 14 bases between them. Per germline, CDR1 LNHNV and CDR2 YYDKDF (reference sequence). This CDR3 reads CATSKTRSDEQFF. In nucleotides, the CDR3 is TGTGCCACCAGTAAGACTAGATCCGATGAGCAGTTCTTC.

The rearrangement uses TRBV7-8 and TRBJ2-3; 7 positions match TRBD2. The J segment lost 5 bases and the V segment lost 4 bases, leaving 12 bases of the junction unmatched. Per germline, CDR1 SGHVS and CDR2 FQNEAQ. CDR3 length: 16 amino acids. In DNA, the CDR3 is TGTGCCAGCAGCTCGACACTAGCGAACGCAGGAGATACGCAGTATTTT. Translated: CASSSTLANAGDTQYF.

The chain carries TRBV6-6 and TRBJ2-3; a weak D match, TRBD2 (5 bases). The germline gives CDR1 MNHNY, CDR2 SVGAGI (reference sequence). CDR3 size: 13 residues. The V end was cut by 7 bases, the J end by 4 bases, with 12 bases between. The CDR3 sequence is CASTITGADTQYF. The CDR3 DNA is TGTGCCAGCACCATAACCGGGGCAGATACGCAGTATTTT.

There are a few counts of this clone. The V gene is TRBV28, the J gene TRBJ1-6; tentative D call: TRBD1 (5 bases). This CDR3 has 14 residues. Per germline, CDR1 MDHEN and CDR2 SYDVKM. Trimming removed 1 base from V and 9 bases from J, with 10 bases in between. The CDR3 region has the DNA TGTGCCAGCAGTTTATTCAGGGTTCCTTCACCCCTCCACTTT. This sequence encodes CASSLFRVPSPLHF.

The genes are TRBV6-2 or TRBV6-3 and TRBJ2-1; possibly TRBD2 for D (6 bases). The CDR3 contains 16 residues. Germline V lookup: CDR1 MNHEY, CDR2 SVGEGT. V was trimmed by 3 bases and J by 8 bases, leaving 20 bases between them. CDR3 region: CASSYSAGTRGDEQFF. In nucleotides, the CDR3 is TGTGCCAGCAGTTATTCGGCGGGGACCCGCGGGGATGAGCAGTTCTTC.

The chain has TRBV6-2 or TRBV6-3 and TRBJ2-1; 8 bases map to TRBD1. With V trimmed by 4 bases and J by 2 bases, 4 bases remained unmatched. The CDR3 totals 15 residues. CDR1 and CDR2 (germline): MNHEY, SVGEGT. The CDR3 bases are TGTGCCAGCAGTTCCAACAGGGGGACCTACAATGAGCAGTTCTTC. This encodes CASSSNRGTYNEQFF.

The chain couples TRBV30 to TRBJ2-5, with 10 nucleotides matching TRBD1. Trimming at V came to 4 bases and at J to 5 bases, leaving 7 bases not matched to a gene. Germline V CDR1 and CDR2: GTSNPN, SVGIG (reference sequence). This CDR3 is 14 amino acids long. The CDR3 DNA follows: TGTGCCTGGAAGACAGGGGGCGCGGAGGAGACCCAGTACTTC. It encodes CAWKTGGAEETQYF.

The chain links TRBV4-3 to TRBJ2-3; the D gene is possibly TRBD2 (5 bases). The V and J ends lost 5 bases and 1 base respectively, with 13 bases between them. Germline V gene data show CDR1 as LGHNA and CDR2 as YSLEER. There are 15 residues in the CDR3. The CDR3 spells CASSSLIGGTDTQYF. CDR3 coding DNA: TGCGCCAGCAGCTCTCTTATCGGGGGCACAGATACGCAGTATTTT.

This clone has a single count. This chain uses TRBV7-8 with TRBJ1-6; 7 bases match TRBD1. The germline V gene has CDR1 SGHVS and CDR2 FQNEAQ. The CDR3 loop spans 14 amino acids. Trimming removed 5 bases from V and 7 bases from J; junction bases left unmatched: 5. For the CDR3, the DNA is TGTGCCAGCAGCCCGGGACAGAGCAATTCACCCCTCCACTTT. As protein: CASSPGQSNSPLHF.

V and J are TRBV7-9 and TRBJ2-3, with 11 bases fitting TRBD2. After removal of 5 bases from V and 3 bases from J, the junction contained 7 bases not matched to a gene. The CDR3 is 16 residues long. The V gene's germline CDR1 is SEHNR and CDR2 FQNEAQ (reference sequence). This chain's CDR3 is CASSLEASGRTDTQYF. In nucleotides, the CDR3 is TGTGCCAGCAGCCTAGAGGCTAGCGGGAGGACAGATACGCAGTATTTT. The full variable domain, with the rest looked up from reference TRBV7-9 and TRBJ2-3, is DTGVSQNPRHKITKRGQNVTFRCDPISEHNRLYWYRQTLGQGPEFLTYFQNEAQLEKSRLLSDRFSAERPKGSFSTLEIQRTEQGDSAMYLCASSLEASGRTDTQYFGPGTRLTVL.

The chain's CDR3 is CASRGGSNQPQHF. CDR3 bases: TGTGCCAGCAGGGGGGGAAGCAATCAGCCCCAGCATTTT. The chain employs TRBV6-5 and TRBJ1-5, with D perhaps matching TRBD1 (5 bases). V was cut by 6 bases and J by 1 base, with 7 bases left in between. The CDR3 runs to 13 residues. The germline CDR1 and CDR2 sequences are MNHEY and SVGAGI.

The genes are TRBV28 and TRBJ2-5; D perhaps matches TRBD2 (6 bases). Germline CDR1 is MDHEN and CDR2 is SYDVKM. V lost 6 bases and J lost 5, with 10 bases in between. This CDR3 region has 12 residues. CDR3 nucleotides: TGTGCCAGCAGCCTCCGGGGGGAGACCCAGTACTTC. Protein product: CASSLRGETQYF.